The source of this T cell receptor (beta chain) is a study of blood T cells in healthy people across ages. A second PCR of 7 to 11 cycles used a sample-barcoded 5' primer and a J-beta primer mix. TCRdb recomputed calls from the 5' RACE reads with MiXCR, one row per CDR3 protein. The repertoire holds just over 1 million distinct CDR3 sequences, with around 45% as singletons. The CDR3 has 14 amino acids. Per the germline V gene, CDR1 is SGHNT and CDR2 is YYREEE (reference sequence). V lost 0 bases to trimming and J lost 8 bases; unmatched junction nucleotides: 6. Sequencing was done on a sample of blood. The sequence was obtained from an older woman in good health. The gene calls are TRBV5-4 and TRBJ2-3; 7 positions agree with TRBD1. CDR3 loop: CASSLEGAPTTQYF. The CDR3 bases are TGTGCCAGCAGCTTGGAGGGGGCACCGACTACGCAGTATTTT. The full variable domain, in which reference TRBV5-4 and TRBJ2-3 provide the parts outside the CDR3, is ETGVTQSPTHLIKTRGQQVTLRCSSQSGHNTVSWYQQALGQGPQFIFQYYREEENGRGNFPPRFSGLQFPNYSSELNVNALELDDSALYLCASSLEGAPTTQYFGPGTRLTVL.